This TCR beta chain was retrieved from a study of T cell responses to AZD1222 COVID-19 vaccine. General study findings and limits: The peak T cell response came first, and repertoires were sampled only after it. AZD1222 recipients seropositive at baseline numbered only six or seven. Donor demographics were predominantly white British with a female majority; clonal diversity may be underestimated.

A remark on this clone: Its antigen remains unknown.

Sequencing was performed with immunoSEQ multiplex PCR; in TCRdb, only in-frame clones are kept and a portion is missing. The sample lists about 48,000 clones; 70% to 90% were seen once. The CDR3 spans 15 residues. The V gene end was trimmed by 0 bases and the J gene end by 3 bases; junction bases not matched to a gene: 1. The germline V gene encodes CDR1 SGHNT and CDR2 YYREEE (reference sequence). The specimen comprised peripheral blood, sampled 28 days after the second AZD1222 dose. This TCR was recovered from an adult who received the AZD1222 COVID-19 vaccine. The V gene is TRBV5-4, the J gene TRBJ2-7; 12 positions match TRBD2. The CDR3 spells CASSLGLAGVYEQYF. As DNA, the CDR3 is TGTGCCAGCAGCTTGGGACTAGCGGGAGTCTACGAGCAGTACTTC.